This T cell receptor (beta chain) was profiled in a study of T cell changes during pregnancy in multiple sclerosis. TCRdb keeps only in-frame clones here, not all; method: immunoSEQ multiplex PCR. The profile shows approximately 97,000 clones, 91% of them singletons. V was trimmed by 0 bases and J by 10 bases, leaving 13 bases between them. The CDR3 has 15 amino acids. Germline CDR1 and CDR2: LGHNA and YSLEER. The TCR sequence derives from a female donor in good health, enrolled as a control in a pregnancy study. Specimen: peripheral blood, collected after pregnancy. The chain recombines TRBV4-3 with TRBJ1-6; D call uncertain. CDR3 region: CASSQDREGGSPLHF. In DNA form, the CDR3 reads TGCGCCAGCAGCCAAGATCGGGAGGGCGGATCACCCCTCCACTTT.